Listed here are 26 T cell receptor beta chains from one sample, sequenced in a study of Ad26.COV2.S vaccination and SARS-CoV-2 variants. Profiling relied on immunoSEQ multiplex PCR, and the TCRdb table lists in-frame clones only, not all of them. The sample records about 380,000 clones, under 90% being singletons. The treatment was: around 19 received Ad26.COV2.S at low or high dose, single or two shots; about 5 received placebo; per-sample allocation not given. Day 63 following the first vaccine or placebo injection was when the samples were taken. The sample was peripheral blood, taken in a trial of Ad26.COV2.S vaccine versus placebo. The receptors were gathered from a person aged 18-65 years who received the Ad26.COV2.S COVID-19 vaccine or a placebo.

Here the CDR3 DNA reads TGTGCCAGCAGTTACTCTCACAGGCAATTCCCGGGGGAGCTGTTTTTT. Amino acid sequence: CASSYSHRQFPGELFF. The V and J genes are TRBV6-5 and TRBJ2-2; maybe TRBD1 (5 bases). Germline CDR1 and CDR2: MNHEY and SVGAGI. The CDR3 sequence is 16 residues long. V was shortened by 0 bases and J by 8 bases, with 16 bases between the two germline ends.

The CDR3 DNA follows: TGTGCCAGCAGCTTGGGGGGTCCCACAGATACGCAGTATTTT. This encodes CASSLGGPTDTQYF. The chain combines TRBV5-4 with TRBJ2-3; D is undetermined. V gave up 0 bases and J gave up 2 bases, with 7 bases separating them. Germline V gene lookup returns CDR1 SGHNT and CDR2 YYREEE (reference sequence). CDR3 length: 14 residues.

The rearrangement uses TRBV5-1 and TRBJ2-2; no reliable D call. Trimming took 4 bases from V and 7 from J, leaving 8 bases between them. This CDR3 is 12 amino acids long. Germline loops: CDR1 SGHRS, CDR2 YFSETQ. The CDR3 region has the DNA TGCGCCAGCAGCGAACCGAGCGGGGAGCTGTTTTTT. It yields the protein CASSEPSGELFF.

The J gene is TRBJ2-5, the V gene TRBV10-3; the match to TRBD1 covers 9 bases. This CDR3 is 14 amino acids long. After removal of 4 bases from V and 7 bases from J, the junction contained 7 bases not matched to a gene. CDR1 and CDR2 (germline): ENHRY, SYGVKD. The CDR3 DNA reads as TGTGCCATCAGTGGGGACAGGGAAGATGGGACCCAGTACTTC. It is translated as CAISGDREDGTQYF.

The J gene is TRBJ1-1, the V gene TRBV20-1, with TRBD1 as a possible D gene (6 bases). The length of the CDR3 is 10 residues. Trimming removed 6 bases at V and 13 bases at J, with 15 bases between. Germline-derived CDR1 and CDR2 are DFQATT and SNEGSKA (reference sequence). The CDR3 region is CSAKDRPLFF. DNA for the CDR3: TGCAGTGCAAAAGACAGGCCCCTTTTCTTT.

This rearrangement joins TRBV7-9 to TRBJ1-6; 9 positions match TRBD1. Losses at the gene ends were 4 bases for V and 8 bases for J; bases not matched to a gene: 12. The germline gives CDR1 SEHNR, CDR2 FQNEAQ (reference sequence). This CDR3 region has 17 residues. Here the CDR3 DNA reads TGTGCCAGCAGCTCAGGGACAGGGAGGCTTCTAGATTCACCCCTCCACTTT. Its translation is CASSSGTGRLLDSPLHF.

The V and J genes are TRBV4-1 and TRBJ2-3, with D possibly being TRBD2 (5 bases). Germline CDR1 and CDR2: MGHRA and YSYEKL. The V and J ends lost 0 bases and 6 bases respectively, with 10 bases between them. The CDR3 length is 14 residues. The CDR3 region has the DNA TGCGCCAGCAGCCAAGAGGACTGGGCGGATACGCAGTATTTT. This encodes CASSQEDWADTQYF.

In this sample, this clone turned up once. This rearrangement joins TRBV7-3 to TRBJ1-2; D call uncertain. This CDR3 has 17 residues. CDR1 SGHTA and CDR2 FQGTGA come from the germline V gene. With 0 bases removed from V and 6 bases from J, the gap between germline ends came to 20 bases. The CDR3 region has the DNA TGTGCCAGCAGCTTAACGAGGCAGCCTCTGGGTGGGGATGGCTACACCTTC. Its protein product is CASSLTRQPLGGDGYTF.

In this sample, this clone turned up a few times. The chain has TRBV15 and TRBJ1-2; the D is unclear. Trimming stripped 2 bases from V and 4 bases from J, with 11 bases between. The germline CDR1 and CDR2 sequences are LNHNV and YYDKDF (reference sequence). The CDR3 is 14 residues long. CDR3 loop: CATSRTGASYGYTF. The DNA of the CDR3 is TGTGCCACCAGCAGAACGGGCGCCTCCTATGGCTACACCTTC.

A few counts support this clone. The V call is TRBV7-9, the J call TRBJ1-6; the D is unclear. The CDR3 contains 12 residues. V lost 0 bases to trimming and J lost 6 bases, with 0 bases between them. The germline V gene has CDR1 SEHNR and CDR2 FQNEAQ (reference sequence). In DNA form, the CDR3 reads TGTGCCAGCAGCTTAGCTAATTCACCCCTCCACTTT. It specifies CASSLANSPLHF.

This sequence joins TRBV6-6 and TRBJ1-5, with no clear D. Germline lookup yields CDR1 MNHNY and CDR2 SVGAGI (reference sequence). Trimming took 2 bases from V and 0 from J, leaving 8 bases between them. There are 15 residues in the CDR3. CDR3: CASSYTGYSNQPQHF. CDR3 nucleotides: TGTGCCAGCAGTTACACGGGTTATAGCAATCAGCCCCAGCATTTT.

The rearrangement joins TRBV2 to TRBJ2-3, with D unresolved. The V gene's germline CDR1 is SNHLY and CDR2 FYNNEI. The CDR3 loop spans 14 amino acids. V gave up 8 bases and J gave up 0 bases, with 12 bases separating them. The CDR3 DNA follows: TGTGCCAGCGGGCTTCATGGTAGCACAGATACGCAGTATTTT. It is translated as CASGLHGSTDTQYF.

This chain joins TRBV14 and TRBJ2-7; D is ambiguous. In germline, CDR1 is SGHDN, CDR2 FVKESK. The CDR3 runs to 13 residues. V lost 0 bases to trimming and J lost 6 bases, with 9 bases between them. The CDR3 region has the DNA TGTGCCAGCAGCCAAGAACAGCAACCCGAGCAGTACTTC. It encodes CASSQEQQPEQYF. The whole variable domain, filled in from reference TRBV14 and TRBJ2-7, reads EAGVTQFPSHSVIEKGQTVTLRCDPISGHDNLYWYRRVMGKEIKFLLHFVKESKQDESGMPNNRFLAERTGGTYSTLKVQPAELEDSGVYFCASSQEQQPEQYFGPGTRLTVT.

The chain has TRBV2 and TRBJ2-7; D remains ambiguous. CDR1 is SNHLY and CDR2 is FYNNEI in the germline V gene. The CDR3 loop spans 14 amino acids. Trimming pared 2 bases from V and 7 bases from J, leaving 15 bases between. For the CDR3, the DNA is TGTGCCAGCAGTGAAAGGGAACCCCAAGGAGAGCAGTACTTC. Its translation: CASSEREPQGEQYF.

J is TRBJ1-6 and V is TRBV9, with a tentative D call TRBD1 (6 bases). Germline V lookup: CDR1 SGDLS, CDR2 YYNGEE. This CDR3 is built from 18 residues. V lost 4 bases, J lost 8 bases, and 25 bases lay in between. The CDR3 DNA sequence: TGTGCCAGCAGCCCCTATGCCCGGACAGAGTCAGGTCATTCACCCCTCCACTTT. Residues: CASSPYARTESGHSPLHF. Based on the CDR3 plus reference TRBV9 and TRBJ1-6, the full variable domain is DSGVTQTPKHLITATGQRVTLRCSPRSGDLSVYWYQQSLDQGLQFLIQYYNGEERAKGNILERFSAQQFPDLHSELNLSSLELGDSALYFCASSPYARTESGHSPLHFGNGTRLTVT.

The chain joins TRBV18 to TRBJ1-4; 9 bases are a match to TRBD1. Germline CDR1 and CDR2: KGHSH and LQKENI. The CDR3 loop spans 14 amino acids. Losses at the gene ends were 5 bases for V and 10 bases for J; bases not matched to a gene: 8. The CDR3 sequence is CASSSGQGQGKLFF. CDR3 bases: TGTGCCAGCTCATCCGGACAGGGGCAGGGAAAACTGTTTTTT.

This sequence joins TRBV5-1 and TRBJ1-1; D ambiguous. Trimming cost V 7 bases and J 3 bases, with 13 bases left between them. CDR3 length: 13 residues. CDR1 SGHRS and CDR2 YFSETQ come from the germline V gene. CDR3 nucleotide sequence: TGCGCCAGCCGCCTAGGTAGTTACACTGAAGCTTTCTTT. It codes for CASRLGSYTEAFF.

This sequence joins TRBV7-9 and TRBJ1-2; the match to TRBD1 covers 12 bases. This CDR3 has 15 residues. With V trimmed by 4 bases and J by 8 bases, 8 bases remained unmatched. From germline, CDR1 is SEHNR and CDR2 FQNEAQ (reference sequence). This chain's CDR3 is CASSSGTGGVYGYTF. CDR3 bases: TGTGCCAGCAGCTCCGGGACAGGGGGCGTGTACGGCTACACCTTC.

J is TRBJ1-6 and V is TRBV9, with 9 nucleotides matching TRBD1. With 4 bases clipped from V and 0 bases from J, the junction kept 5 bases outside the gene matches. Germline CDR1 reads SGDLS; CDR2 reads YYNGEE. This CDR3 is 17 amino acids long. The CDR3 coding sequence is TGTGCCAGCAGCACTCGGGACAGGGTCTCCTATAATTCACCCCTCCACTTT. Its protein product is CASSTRDRVSYNSPLHF. Complete variable domain (other parts from reference TRBV9 and TRBJ1-6): DSGVTQTPKHLITATGQRVTLRCSPRSGDLSVYWYQQSLDQGLQFLIQYYNGEERAKGNILERFSAQQFPDLHSELNLSSLELGDSALYFCASSTRDRVSYNSPLHFGNGTRLTVT.

V gene TRBV9 combines with J gene TRBJ2-7; D is undetermined. CDR1 is SGDLS, CDR2 YYNGEE, per germline. The CDR3 spans 12 residues. Trimming pared 0 bases from V and 2 bases from J, leaving 3 bases between. The CDR3 coding sequence is TGTGCCAGCAGCGTAGGGCCCTACGAGCAGTACTTC. Translating gives CASSVGPYEQYF.

The V and J genes are TRBV7-8 and TRBJ1-1; TRBD1 matches at 8 bases. In germline, CDR1 is SGHVS, CDR2 FQNEAQ. There are 15 residues in the CDR3. The V gene end was trimmed by 5 bases and the J gene end by 1 base; junction bases not matched to a gene: 6. Here the CDR3 DNA reads TGTGCCAGCAGCCCAGCGACAGGGGAGAACACTGAAGCTTTCTTT. This translates into CASSPATGENTEAFF.

This rearrangement joins TRBV5-4 to TRBJ1-1; 10 bases match TRBD1. The germline gives CDR1 SGHNT, CDR2 YYREEE (reference sequence). The junction had 4 bases not matched to a gene; V was cut back by 4 bases and J by 7 bases. The CDR3 sequence is 13 residues long. CDR3 sequence reads: CASSVTGGVEAFF. The CDR3 DNA reads TGTGCCAGCAGCGTGACAGGGGGCGTTGAAGCTTTCTTT.

The genes are TRBV5-4 and TRBJ2-2; D ambiguous. The germline V and J ends were trimmed by 5 bases and 2 bases, with 16 bases remaining between them. CDR3 length: 16 residues. Germline CDR1 SGHNT, CDR2 YYREEE (reference sequence). DNA for the CDR3: TGTGCCAGCAGTTTCGTCGACATGCCCAACACCGGGGAGCTGTTTTTT. Protein: CASSFVDMPNTGELFF.

A word on this clone: The sample has other DNA sequences that encode this CDR3 too. V is TRBV12-3 or TRBV12-4 and J is TRBJ1-5, with 8 bases identical to TRBD1. V was pared by 5 bases and J by 7 bases, with 4 bases of the junction left unmatched. This CDR3 comprises 13 residues. CDR3 in amino acids: CASSRTGNQPQHF. The CDR3 DNA reads as TGTGCCAGCAGTAGGACAGGGAACCAGCCCCAGCATTTT.

This sequence joins TRBV7-3 and TRBJ2-3; possibly TRBD1 or TRBD2 for D (5 bases each). From germline, CDR1 is SGHTA and CDR2 FQGTGA. Trimming took 4 bases from V and 5 from J, leaving 16 bases between them. This CDR3 spans 15 amino acids. The CDR3 DNA reads as TGTGCCAGCAGCTATACATCGGAGAGGGGAGATACGCAGTATTTT. This codes for CASSYTSERGDTQYF.

The chain is built from TRBV7-2 and TRBJ2-3; weak D call: TRBD2 (6 bases). The ends were cut back, 1 base at V and 4 bases at J, with 15 bases in the middle. CDR1 and CDR2 (germline): SGHTA, FQGNSA. The CDR3 runs to 16 residues. CDR3 amino acids: CASSLEGGMVPDTQYF. The CDR3 nucleotides read TGTGCCAGCAGCTTAGAAGGCGGGATGGTCCCAGATACGCAGTATTTT.